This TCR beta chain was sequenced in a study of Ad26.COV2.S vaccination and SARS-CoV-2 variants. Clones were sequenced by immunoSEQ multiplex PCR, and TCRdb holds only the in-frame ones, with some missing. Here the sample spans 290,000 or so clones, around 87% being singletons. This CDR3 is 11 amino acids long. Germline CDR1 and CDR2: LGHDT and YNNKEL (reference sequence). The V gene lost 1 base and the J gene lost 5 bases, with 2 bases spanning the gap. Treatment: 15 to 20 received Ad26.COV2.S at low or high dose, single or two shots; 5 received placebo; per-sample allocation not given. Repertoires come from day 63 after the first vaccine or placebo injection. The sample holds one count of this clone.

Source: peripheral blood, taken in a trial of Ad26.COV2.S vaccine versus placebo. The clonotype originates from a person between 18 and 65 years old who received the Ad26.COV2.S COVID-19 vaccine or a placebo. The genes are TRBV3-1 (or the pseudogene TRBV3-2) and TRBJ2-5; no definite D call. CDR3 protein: CASSQVETQYF. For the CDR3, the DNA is TGTGCCAGCAGCCAAGTTGAGACCCAGTACTTC.